Presented here are 10 T cell receptor beta chains from one specimen sequenced in a study of blood T cells in healthy people across ages. Next came a second PCR, run for about 6 to 12 cycles, which used a sample-barcoded 5' primer along with a J-beta primer mix. TCRdb re-called the 5' RACE reads with MiXCR, one entry per CDR3 protein. The data show 1,800,000 or so distinct CDR3 sequences, approximately 40% seen once. The source material was blood. The receptors derive from a human donor in good health.

This chain connects TRBV3-1 to TRBJ2-1; D possibly uses TRBD1 or TRBD2 (5 bases each). This CDR3 spans 18 amino acids. Trimming took 5 bases from V and 0 from J, leaving 20 bases between them. Germline CDR1 is LGHDT and CDR2 is YNNKEL (reference sequence). As DNA, the CDR3 is TGTGCCAGCAGCAAGGCAACCGGGACCGTTACCTCCTACAATGAGCAGTTCTTC. It encodes CASSKATGTVTSYNEQFF.

For this clonotype: Given a much more abundant clone one base away, this may be a read error. The chain combines TRBV7-3 with TRBJ2-4, with D perhaps matching TRBD1 (6 bases). The DNA end is a closer match to TRBJ2-7, so the J assignment may be wrong. The CDR3 is 14 residues long. Germline loops: CDR1 SGHTA, CDR2 FQGTGA. This CDR3 reads CVSSPGQSSYEQYF. In DNA form, the CDR3 reads TGTGTCAGCAGCCCAGGACAGAGCTCCTACGAGCAGTACTTC.

This clonotype was observed a handful of times. V usage is TRBV9 and J usage is TRBJ2-7; the match to TRBD1 covers 9 bases. CDR1 is SGDLS, CDR2 YYNGEE, per germline. V gave up 5 bases and J gave up 0 bases; unmatched junction bases: 12. CDR3 length: 17 amino acids. Here the CDR3 DNA reads TGTGCCAGCAGTAAGACAGGGGGTCTCCCTTCCTCCTACGAGCAGTACTTC. Translating it yields CASSKTGGLPSSYEQYF.

This clonotype has a handful of counts. The chain couples TRBV5-1 to TRBJ2-3; tentatively, D is TRBD1 or TRBD2 (5 bases each). The CDR3 has 15 amino acids. V lost 4 bases and J lost 6, with 18 bases in between. The germline V gene encodes CDR1 SGHRS and CDR2 YFSETQ. CDR3 nucleotide sequence: TGCGCCAGCAGCCCGAACGGGGCGGTTGATGATACGCAGTATTTT. Translating gives CASSPNGAVDDTQYF.

This clonotype has at least ten counts. The J gene is TRBJ2-3, the V gene TRBV4-3; 8 bases are a match to TRBD2. CDR1 is LGHNA, CDR2 YSLEER, per germline. The J segment lost 6 bases and the V segment lost 1 base, leaving 9 bases of the junction unmatched. The CDR3 covers 16 residues. For the CDR3, the DNA is TGCGCCAGCAGCCAAGCAGCGGGGGCAGGGTGGGATACGCAGTATTTT. It codes for CASSQAAGAGWDTQYF.

CDR3 region: CATQWRGDAGELFF. The DNA for the CDR3 is TGTGCCACACAGTGGCGGGGGGACGCCGGGGAGCTGTTTTTT. V is TRBV30 and J is TRBJ2-2; 8 bases are shared with TRBD2. Germline CDR1 GTSNPN, CDR2 SVGIG (reference sequence). The junction had 11 bases not matched to a gene; V was cut back by 8 bases and J by 6 bases. The CDR3 loop spans 14 amino acids.

The chain recombines TRBV6-6 with TRBJ2-3, with TRBD2 matching over 10 bases. Per the germline V gene, CDR1 is MNHNY and CDR2 is SVGAGI (reference sequence). Unmatched junction bases numbered 14, after V lost 2 bases and J lost 6 bases. The CDR3 loop spans 18 amino acids. CDR3 DNA: TGTGCCAGCAGTTACCCCCGTCCGGGACTAGCGAGCGCGGATACGCAGTATTTT. Translation: CASSYPRPGLASADTQYF.

The chain links TRBV5-1 to TRBJ1-5; possibly TRBD1 for D (6 bases). This CDR3 spans 16 amino acids. V was trimmed by 0 bases and J by 8 bases, leaving 18 bases between them. Per germline, CDR1 SGHRS and CDR2 YFSETQ. The CDR3 loop reads CASSLGFEGGDEPQHF. Here the CDR3 DNA reads TGCGCCAGCAGCTTGGGCTTCGAGGGGGGTGATGAGCCCCAGCATTTT.

This clonotype has only a few counts. This chain uses TRBV20-1 with TRBJ2-6, with TRBD1 identical over 8 bases. V gave up 5 bases and J gave up 0 bases; unmatched junction bases: 9. CDR3 size: 17 residues. The V gene's germline CDR1 is DFQATT and CDR2 SNEGSKA (reference sequence). The chain's CDR3 is CSASRTGPTSGANVLTF. The CDR3 DNA reads as TGCAGTGCTTCCCGGACAGGGCCTACCTCTGGGGCCAACGTCCTGACTTTC.

This clonotype was found many times. The chain couples TRBV7-2 to TRBJ2-6; D is uncertain. In germline, CDR1 is SGHTA, CDR2 FQGNSA. With 0 bases removed from V and 4 bases from J, the gap between germline ends came to 4 bases. The CDR3 sequence is 14 residues long. The CDR3 region has the DNA TGTGCCAGCAGCTTAGCGAGGGGGGCCAACGTCCTGACTTTC. Its protein product is CASSLARGANVLTF.